The 29 T cell receptor beta chains presented below share a single source sample, sequenced in a study of shared clonotypes between healthy human individuals. Data came from immunoSEQ multiplex PCR; TCRdb stores just in-frame clones and leaves some out. The sample holds roughly 2.5 million clones; approximately 90% are singletons and the top ten take about 0.13%. The sample taken for sequencing was naive CD4+ T cells sorted from blood. The sample's subset: CD45RA+ positively selected. These receptors were collected from a young man in good health.

In this sample, this clone turned up a few times. Other DNA sequences in this specimen translate into the identical CDR3. V is TRBV10-3 and J is TRBJ2-5, with a weak D call TRBD2 (5 bases). Looked up from germline, CDR1 is ENHRY and CDR2 is SYGVKD. The CDR3 runs 12 residues. V dropped 3 bases and J dropped 5 bases, with 7 bases sitting between them. The CDR3 nucleotides are TGTGCCATCAGTGACAGAGGGGAGACCCAGTACTTC. It yields the protein CAISDRGETQYF.

This chain connects TRBV5-4 to TRBJ2-7; no definite D call. Trimming took off 4 bases at V and 8 bases at J, with 13 bases between the two ends. This CDR3 comprises 12 residues. Germline V lookup: CDR1 SGHNT, CDR2 YYREEE (reference sequence). CDR3 DNA sequence: TGTGCCAGCAGCCCCGACGATAGGAAGCAGTACTTC. Protein sequence: CASSPDDRKQYF.

This chain links TRBV2 with TRBJ2-7; no firm D call. V lost 0 bases to trimming and J lost 5 bases, with 8 bases between them. Germline V gene sequence: CDR1 SNHLY, CDR2 FYNNEI. The CDR3 is made up of 13 amino acids. This CDR3 reads CASSEAGRDEQYF. The CDR3 nucleotides read TGTGCCAGCAGTGAAGCGGGTCGGGACGAGCAGTACTTC.

This sequence joins TRBV10-3 and TRBJ1-6; D is possibly TRBD1 (5 bases). Germline CDR1 reads ENHRY; CDR2 reads SYGVKD. Between the trimmed V and J ends, which lost 3 bases and 5 bases, there was a span of 8 bases. The CDR3 length is 14 residues. DNA of the CDR3: TGTGCCATCAGTGATAGGGGAAATAATTCACCCCTCCACTTT. Translated: CAISDRGNNSPLHF.

The genes are TRBV10-3 and TRBJ2-7; 7 nucleotides line up with TRBD2. Germline loops: CDR1 ENHRY, CDR2 SYGVKD. The length of the CDR3 is 16 residues. V dropped 10 bases and J dropped 3; count of bases not matched to a gene: 18. The CDR3 region has the DNA TGTGCCACCACGGACACCACCCTAGCGGCACACTACGAGCAGTACTTC. Protein: CATTDTTLAAHYEQYF.

The V gene is TRBV12-5, the J gene TRBJ2-5; TRBD1 matches at 7 bases. The CDR3 covers 13 residues. Germline lookup yields CDR1 LGHNT and CDR2 FRNRAP. After removal of 3 bases from V and 5 bases from J, the junction contained 3 bases not matched to a gene. The CDR3 DNA is TGTGCTAGTGGTTTAACAGGGGCGGAGACCCAGTACTTC. The encoded protein is CASGLTGAETQYF. The full variable domain, completed using reference TRBV12-5 and TRBJ2-5, is DARVTQTPRHKVTEMGQEVTMRCQPILGHNTVFWYRQTMMQGLELLAYFRNRAPLDDSGMPKDRFSAEMPDATLATLKIQPSEPRDSAVYFCASGLTGAETQYFGPGTRLLVL.

The chain has TRBV6-5 and TRBJ2-1; D remains ambiguous. Germline values: CDR1 MNHEY, CDR2 SVGAGI. This CDR3 comprises 14 residues. Trimming left V 5 bases short and J 8 bases short, with 16 bases between. The DNA of the CDR3 is TGTGCCAGCAGTACAAACCCTAACACCGATGAGCAGTTCTTC. Protein: CASSTNPNTDEQFF.

The chain carries TRBV19 and TRBJ2-7; D gene unclear. CDR1 is LNHDA, CDR2 SQIVND, per germline (reference sequence). V lost 1 base to trimming and J lost 0 bases, with 7 bases between them. This CDR3 contains 14 residues. The CDR3 DNA reads as TGTGCCAGTAGTATAGGAGCCAGCTCCTACGAGCAGTACTTC. It translates to CASSIGASSYEQYF.

The chain combines TRBV29-1 with TRBJ2-3; D not certain. Germline V lookup: CDR1 SQVTM, CDR2 ANQGSEA. Trimming took 0 bases from V and 0 from J, leaving 4 bases between them. The CDR3 is 13 residues long. The CDR3 is CSVEDSSTDTQYF. The CDR3 region has the DNA TGCAGCGTTGAAGATAGCAGCACAGATACGCAGTATTTT.

The chain recombines TRBV7-2 with TRBJ1-5; no reliable D call. The germline CDR1 and CDR2 sequences are SGHTA and FQGNSA. Trimming stripped 5 bases from V and 0 bases from J, with 11 bases between. The CDR3 has 15 residues. DNA for the CDR3: TGTGCCAGCAGCGCCACCCTCCGTAGCAATCAGCCCCAGCATTTT. This gives the protein CASSATLRSNQPQHF.

This chain joins TRBV10-3 and TRBJ2-5, with 7 nucleotides matching TRBD1. The CDR3 spans 15 residues. After removal of 10 bases from V and 2 bases from J, the junction contained 13 bases not matched to a gene. Per the germline V gene, CDR1 is ENHRY and CDR2 is SYGVKD. The CDR3 loop is CATRPVTGKQETQYF. Written as DNA, the CDR3 is TGTGCCACCCGCCCCGTGACAGGGAAGCAAGAGACCCAGTACTTC.

This chain uses TRBV6-1 with TRBJ2-7, with a possible D match to TRBD2 (7 bases). This CDR3 comprises 12 residues. Between the trimmed V and J ends, which lost 6 bases and 2 bases, there was a span of 8 bases. Germline V CDR1 and CDR2: MNHNS, SASEGT. The CDR3 region has the DNA TGTGCCAGCAGGGGGGGGCCCTACGAGCAGTACTTC. Its protein is CASRGGPYEQYF.

V and J are TRBV5-6 and TRBJ2-3; maybe TRBD2 (5 bases). CDR3 size: 17 residues. V was shortened by 4 bases and J by 2 bases, with 20 bases between the two germline ends. The V gene's germline CDR1 is SGHDT and CDR2 YYEEEE. The CDR3 DNA follows: TGTGCCAGCAGCCCGACAACCTTTGCGGGTCACACAGATACGCAGTATTTT. It encodes CASSPTTFAGHTDTQYF. Using reference TRBV5-6 and TRBJ2-3 for the parts outside the CDR3, the full variable domain is DAGVTQSPTHLIKTRGQQVTLRCSPKSGHDTVSWYQQALGQGPQFIFQYYEEEERQRGNFPDRFSGHQFPNYSSELNVNALLLGDSALYLCASSPTTFAGHTDTQYFGPGTRLTVL.

A note on this clone: Other nucleotide sequences in the sample specify the same CDR3. The chain couples TRBV5-1 to TRBJ2-5; D might be TRBD1 or TRBD2, each matching 6 bases. V lost 0 bases and J 5 bases, leaving 8 bases between the germline ends. Germline V gene sequence: CDR1 SGHRS, CDR2 YFSETQ. CDR3 length: 13 residues. Written as DNA, the CDR3 is TGCGCCAGCAGCTTGGAAGGGGGGGAGACCCAGTACTTC. It encodes CASSLEGGETQYF.

Turning to this clone: Other DNA sequences of this sample code for an identical CDR3. This chain links TRBV18 with TRBJ2-7; the D gene could be TRBD1 or TRBD2 (5 bases each). V was shortened by 0 bases and J by 6 bases, with 9 bases between the two germline ends. This CDR3 comprises 13 residues. Germline-derived CDR1 and CDR2 are KGHSH and LQKENI. The CDR3 region is CASSPPGGGEQYF. The CDR3 DNA is TGTGCCAGCTCACCACCGGGTGGGGGCGAGCAGTACTTC.

The chain carries TRBV10-3 and TRBJ1-1; possible D gene TRBD1, 5 bases. Between the trimmed V and J ends, which lost 8 bases and 6 bases, there was a span of 16 bases. Germline CDR1 ENHRY, CDR2 SYGVKD. CDR3 length equals 13 residues. CDR3 sequence (DNA): TGTGCCATCTGGGAAACGGAAGGGGCTGAAGCTTTCTTT. Protein product: CAIWETEGAEAFF.

The J gene is TRBJ1-6, the V gene TRBV10-3, with 9 bases matching TRBD1. CDR3 length equals 13 residues. The germline CDR1 and CDR2 sequences are ENHRY and SYGVKD. The junction had 3 bases not matched to a gene; V was cut back by 9 bases and J by 6 bases. The CDR3: CAIGDRVNSPLHF. Written as DNA, the CDR3 is TGTGCCATTGGGGACAGGGTTAATTCACCCCTCCACTTT.

About this clone: The sample holds other DNA sequences that translate to the same CDR3. The CDR3 is CASSLAGGETQYF. CDR3 DNA: TGTGCCAGCAGCTTAGCTGGGGGGGAGACCCAGTACTTC. The chain has TRBV7-2 and TRBJ2-5; the D gene is possibly TRBD2 (6 bases). V was shortened by 0 bases and J by 5 bases, with 7 bases between the two germline ends. CDR3 length: 13 amino acids. The germline gives CDR1 SGHTA, CDR2 FQGNSA.

The chain is built from TRBV28 and TRBJ1-2; D not resolved. The CDR3 contains 18 residues. V was cut by 6 bases and J by 4 bases, with 27 bases left in between. Germline CDR1 reads MDHEN; CDR2 reads SYDVKM. DNA of the CDR3: TGTGCCAGCAGGGAAAAGATAGACGGCAGCAGCTATTTCTATGGCTACACCTTC. Its translation: CASREKIDGSSYFYGYTF.

The gene calls are TRBV2 and TRBJ2-3; D is possibly TRBD2 (6 bases). The germline gives CDR1 SNHLY, CDR2 FYNNEI. V lost 7 bases to trimming and J lost 4 bases, with 15 bases between them. This CDR3 spans 14 amino acids. CDR3 residues: CASMGGLSADTQYF. The CDR3 DNA follows: TGTGCCAGCATGGGGGGTCTTTCGGCAGATACGCAGTATTTT.

Worth noting for this clone: The same CDR3 can be traced to other DNA sequences in this sample. The rearrangement uses TRBV7-9 and TRBJ2-5; D is undetermined. The germline V gene encodes CDR1 SEHNR and CDR2 FQNEAQ (reference sequence). There are 14 residues in the CDR3. The V end was cut by 0 bases, the J end by 1 base, with 6 bases between. CDR3 sequence reads: CASSLAEIQETQYF. For the CDR3, the DNA is TGTGCCAGCAGCTTAGCAGAAATCCAAGAGACCCAGTACTTC.

The count of this clone is one. The chain links TRBV18 to TRBJ1-5, with no clear D. Germline V gene data show CDR1 as KGHSH and CDR2 as LQKENI. V lost 2 bases, J lost 1 base, and 12 bases lay in between. The length of the CDR3 is 16 residues. CDR3 in DNA: TGTGCCAGCTCACCAGAGGCCGCAGGCAGCAATCAGCCCCAGCATTTT. This translates into CASSPEAAGSNQPQHF.

This chain links TRBV7-2 with TRBJ1-2, with D possibly TRBD1 on 5 matching bases. Per the germline V gene, CDR1 is SGHTA and CDR2 is FQGNSA. CDR3 length equals 14 residues. Trimming left V 6 bases short and J 4 bases short, with 15 bases between. In DNA form, the CDR3 reads TGTGCCAGCAGGGCAGACAGCTTGGGCTATGGCTACACCTTC. As protein: CASRADSLGYGYTF. Using reference TRBV7-2 and TRBJ1-2 for the parts outside the CDR3, the full variable domain is GAGVSQSPSNKVTEKGKDVELRCDPISGHTALYWYRQSLGQGLEFLIYFQGNSAPDKSGLPSDRFSAERTGGSVSTLTIQRTQQEDSAVYLCASRADSLGYGYTFGSGTRLTVV.

V usage is TRBV6-6 and J usage is TRBJ2-1, with 10 bases identical to TRBD2. The germline CDR1 and CDR2 sequences are MNHNY and SVGAGI (reference sequence). The junction had 6 bases not matched to a gene; V was cut back by 7 bases and J by 3 bases. The CDR3 is made up of 15 amino acids. The CDR3 nucleotides read TGTGCCAGCAAGGGACTAGCGAGCAGCTACAATGAGCAGTTCTTC. This translates into CASKGLASSYNEQFF.

This rearrangement joins TRBV11-2 to TRBJ1-6; D not resolved. The CDR3 is 14 residues long. Germline-derived CDR1 and CDR2 are SGHAT and FQNNGV. Trimming shortened V by 0 bases and J by 7 bases, and 7 bases separated the two germline ends. For the CDR3, the DNA is TGTGCCAGCAGCTTAGACGGTGGGAATTCACCCCTCCACTTT. Its translation: CASSLDGGNSPLHF.

The chain has TRBV30 and TRBJ2-1, with 8 positions matching TRBD2. V shed 1 base, J shed 5 bases, and the junction held 4 bases outside the gene matches. From germline, CDR1 is GTSNPN and CDR2 SVGIG (reference sequence). This CDR3 is built from 14 residues. CDR3: CAWSGTSRDNEQFF. As DNA, the CDR3 is TGTGCCTGGAGTGGGACTAGCAGAGACAATGAGCAGTTCTTC.

This chain links TRBV28 with TRBJ2-7; possibly TRBD1 for D (6 bases). The CDR3 consists of 14 residues. Germline assignment: CDR1 MDHEN and CDR2 SYDVKM. The V end was cut by 8 bases, the J end by 3 bases, with 17 bases between. In nucleotides, the CDR3 is TGTGCCAGCCAGATTACAGGGATGGTCTACGAGCAGTACTTC. This encodes CASQITGMVYEQYF.

The chain employs TRBV11-2 and TRBJ1-1; D gene uncertain. The germline V and J ends were trimmed by 1 base and 8 bases, with 14 bases remaining between them. The CDR3 covers 14 residues. Germline V gene data show CDR1 as SGHAT and CDR2 as FQNNGV. The CDR3 DNA reads as TGTGCCAGCAGCTTAGGCGTTGGATTGGGAGAAGCTTTCTTT. It specifies CASSLGVGLGEAFF.

The gene calls are TRBV7-7 and TRBJ2-1, with D unclear. Per germline, CDR1 SSHAT and CDR2 FNYEAQ (reference sequence). The CDR3 covers 15 residues. CDR3 loop: CASSRSDGRYNEQFF. DNA of the CDR3: TGTGCTAGCTCCCGATCGGACGGCCGGTACAATGAGCAGTTCTTC.